This record looks at one T cell receptor beta chain sequence and its context. Its target is unknown. Staff drew approximately 9.7 milliliters of peripheral blood from each donor. PCR was performed a second time for about 6 to 12 cycles using a sample-barcoded 5' primer and a J-beta primer mix. TCRdb reprocessed the 5' RACE reads with MiXCR, giving one entry per CDR3 protein. The data contain about 1.8 million distinct CDR3 sequences, roughly 52% of them singletons. The source of the sample is a study of blood T cells in healthy people across ages. General study findings and limits: PBMCs that were unsorted prevented a conclusive naive versus antigen-experienced comparison. Because donor CMV status was unknown, expanded clonotype changes were possibly confounded.

CDR1 and CDR2 from the germline V gene are DFQATT and SNEGSKA (reference sequence). The CDR3 loop spans 16 amino acids. Trimming pared 5 bases from V and 0 bases from J, leaving 19 bases between. The TCR was taken from a woman in her forties in good health. V is TRBV20-1 and J is TRBJ1-1, with a tentative D call TRBD1 (5 bases). Sample: blood. CDR3 region: CSARLDRTTMNTEAFF. In DNA, the CDR3 is TGCAGTGCTCGCCTAGATCGGACAACTATGAACACTGAAGCTTTCTTT.